This passage covers 3 T cell receptor beta chains from one sample sequenced in a study of neurological immune-mediated disorders. TCRdb ran MiXCR on the 5' RACE reads and lists one entry per CDR3 protein. Among 85,000 to 100,000 distinct CDR3 sequences listed, roughly 3.5% were seen once. Sequenced: PBMCs. The receptors derive from a woman younger than 30 with multiple sclerosis.

This clonotype was observed at least ten times. V and J are TRBV7-8 and TRBJ2-1; tentative D call: TRBD2 (5 bases). Germline CDR1 reads SGHVS; CDR2 reads FQNEAQ. The CDR3 has 12 amino acids. Deletions cut 4 bases from V and 9 bases from J, with 10 bases between. The CDR3 protein is CASSSTRSEQFF. The CDR3 DNA reads TGTGCCAGCAGCTCTACTAGGAGTGAGCAGTTCTTC.

This clonotype appeared many times. The genes are TRBV5-1 and TRBJ2-1; no clear D. The length of the CDR3 is 14 residues. Trimming took 6 bases from V and 1 from J, leaving 11 bases between them. Germline lookup yields CDR1 SGHRS and CDR2 YFSETQ. The CDR3 coding sequence is TGCGCCAGCACCTTAGGGCAGTCCTACAATGAGCAGTTCTTC. Amino acid sequence: CASTLGQSYNEQFF.

This clonotype has ten or more counts. This chain joins TRBV20-1 and TRBJ2-2, with D unresolved. This CDR3 contains 15 residues. Looked up from germline, CDR1 is DFQATT and CDR2 is SNEGSKA (reference sequence). Trimming removed 2 bases from V and 0 bases from J, with 10 bases in between. In nucleotides, the CDR3 is TGCAGTGCTAGACCAACCCTCACGAACACCGGGGAGCTGTTTTTT. Encoded protein: CSARPTLTNTGELFF.